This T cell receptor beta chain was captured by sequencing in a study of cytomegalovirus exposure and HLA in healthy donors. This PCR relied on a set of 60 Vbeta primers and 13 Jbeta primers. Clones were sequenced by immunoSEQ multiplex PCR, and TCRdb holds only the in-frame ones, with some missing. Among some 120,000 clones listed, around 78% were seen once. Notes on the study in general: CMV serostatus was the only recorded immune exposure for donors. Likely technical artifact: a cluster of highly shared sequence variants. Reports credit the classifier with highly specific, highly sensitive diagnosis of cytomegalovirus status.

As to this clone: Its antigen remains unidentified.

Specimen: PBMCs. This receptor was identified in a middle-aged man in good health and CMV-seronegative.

CDR3 DNA: TGTGCCAGCAGGCTTCGGCTAGCGGGATACAATGAGCAGTTCTTC. Its protein is CASRLRLAGYNEQFF. The genes are TRBV2 and TRBJ2-1; 9 bases line up with TRBD2. Germline V gene lookup returns CDR1 SNHLY and CDR2 FYNNEI. The CDR3 is 15 amino acids. Trimming took 6 bases from V and 4 from J; bases not matched to a gene: 7.